These 10 T cell receptor beta chains originate from one sample sequenced in a study of OX40 agonist ivuxolimab in advanced cancers. Sequenced by immunoSEQ multiplex PCR; TCRdb stores in-frame clones only, minus some. The sample shows roughly 80,000 clones, about 86% of them seen only once. The source was CD4+ or CD8+ T cells sorted from blood, collected in a trial of the OX40 agonist ivuxolimab. Receptors originate from an adult with an advanced solid tumor such as melanoma, head and neck, liver or kidney cancer.

V usage is TRBV27 and J usage is TRBJ1-5; D remains unclear. The CDR3 covers 15 residues. Germline CDR1 reads MNHEY; CDR2 reads SMNVEV (reference sequence). V was trimmed by 3 bases and J by 1 base, leaving 10 bases between them. The CDR3 sequence is CASSFGGSSNQPQHF. CDR3 nucleotide sequence: TGTGCCAGCAGTTTCGGAGGTAGCAGCAATCAGCCCCAGCATTTT.

This clone was detected once. J is TRBJ2-7 and V is TRBV27, with D possibly matching TRBD1 (6 bases). This CDR3 has 14 amino acids. Trimming took 9 bases from V and 3 from J, leaving 18 bases between them. The V gene's germline CDR1 is MNHEY and CDR2 SMNVEV (reference sequence). In DNA, the CDR3 is TGTGCCAGTCCAGGGGTTGCTGGGGGCTACGAGCAGTACTTC. Translated, it gives CASPGVAGGYEQYF.

V is TRBV7-3 and J is TRBJ2-1; a possible D gene is TRBD2 (6 bases). The V gene's germline CDR1 is SGHTA and CDR2 FQGTGA. CDR3 length equals 16 residues. With 2 bases removed from V and 2 bases from J, the gap between germline ends came to 13 bases. The CDR3 is CASSLSGGNPYNEQFF. The CDR3 bases are TGTGCCAGCAGCTTATCAGGCGGGAATCCCTACAATGAGCAGTTCTTC.

The chain uses TRBV19 and TRBJ2-7; TRBD1 matches at 7 bases. This CDR3 region has 14 residues. Trimming at V came to 6 bases and at J to 4 bases, leaving 9 bases not matched to a gene. Germline V lookup: CDR1 LNHDA, CDR2 SQIVND (reference sequence). For the CDR3, the DNA is TGTGCCAGTAGCCCCCGGGACAGCGCATACGAGCAGTACTTC. Translating it yields CASSPRDSAYEQYF.

V gene TRBV4-3 combines with J gene TRBJ2-5; no definite D call. The length of the CDR3 is 14 residues. The V end was cut by 0 bases, the J end by 5 bases, with 10 bases between. Germline V gene lookup returns CDR1 LGHNA and CDR2 YSLEER. CDR3 loop: CASSQERVAETQYF. CDR3 in DNA: TGCGCCAGCAGCCAAGAGAGAGTGGCGGAGACCCAGTACTTC.

V gene TRBV4-3 combines with J gene TRBJ2-4; 11 nucleotides agree with TRBD2. The ends lost 4 bases at V and 8 bases at J; junction bases unmatched: 7. The germline V gene has CDR1 LGHNA and CDR2 YSLEER. The CDR3 has 15 amino acids. In nucleotides, the CDR3 is TGCGCCAGCAGCCGAGAGACTAGCGGGGTATACATTCAGTACTTC. Translation: CASSRETSGVYIQYF.

The chain employs TRBV30 and TRBJ1-1; 10 positions agree with TRBD1. Germline CDR1 and CDR2: GTSNPN and SVGIG (reference sequence). The CDR3 is 15 residues long. The V gene end was trimmed by 1 base and the J gene end by 3 bases; junction bases not matched to a gene: 5. CDR3 nucleotides: TGTGCCTGGAGTGCCGGGACAGGGGTTTACACTGAAGCTTTCTTT. Amino acid sequence: CAWSAGTGVYTEAFF. Combining the CDR3 with reference TRBV30 and TRBJ1-1 gives the whole variable domain SQTIHQWPATLVQPVGSPLSLECTVEGTSNPNLYWYRQAAGRGLQLLFYSVGIGQISSEVPQNLSASRPQDRQFILSSKKLLLSDSGFYLCAWSAGTGVYTEAFFGQGTRLTVV.

In its sample, this clone was seen once. This chain connects TRBV29-1 to TRBJ2-3, with unresolved D. Germline lookup yields CDR1 SQVTM and CDR2 ANQGSEA. The CDR3 consists of 12 residues. V lost 7 bases and J 3 bases, leaving 11 bases between the germline ends. CDR3 region: CSARSDTDTQYF. CDR3 coding DNA: TGCAGCGCCCGCTCCGATACAGATACGCAGTATTTT.

The chain is built from TRBV6-5 and TRBJ1-1; TRBD1 matches at 8 bases. From germline, CDR1 is MNHEY and CDR2 SVGAGI. Germline trimming cut 4 bases from V and 1 base from J; bases unmatched to any gene: 8. This CDR3 region has 16 residues. CDR3 in DNA: TGTGCCAGCAGTTGGACAGGGCGGGGGGGGAACACTGAAGCTTTCTTT. Translated, it gives CASSWTGRGGNTEAFF.

The V and J genes are TRBV5-5 and TRBJ1-1, with D possibly being TRBD1 (5 bases). The length of the CDR3 is 13 residues. Germline V gene lookup returns CDR1 SGHKS and CDR2 YYEKEE (reference sequence). The V and J ends lost 4 bases and 8 bases respectively, with 15 bases between them. The chain's CDR3 is CASSTLGEGEAFF. The CDR3 DNA sequence: TGTGCCAGCAGCACTCTAGGGGAGGGAGAAGCTTTCTTT.